The clone carrying this T cell receptor (beta chain) was seen only once. The target antigen is unknown. This specimen comes from a study of graft-versus-host responses after intestinal transplantation. General study points: Graft-versus-host to host-versus-graft clonal ratios in allografts were high in patients with graft-donor T cell macrochimerism. Some GvH clones appeared in ileal mucosa or blood before recipient bone marrow.

Per germline, CDR1 SGHTA and CDR2 FQGTGA. With 5 bases removed from V and 3 bases from J, the gap between germline ends came to 15 bases. The CDR3 is 15 amino acids. Profiling relied on immunoSEQ multiplex PCR, and the TCRdb table lists in-frame clones only, not all of them. Among about 120,000 clones listed, 85% to 95% were seen once. The sequence derives from a human donor who received an intestinal transplant. The sequences come from unstimulated CD4+ T cells sorted from spleen or lymph node cells, collected before intestinal transplant. The chain uses TRBV7-3 and TRBJ2-3; D is tentatively TRBD1 or TRBD2 (5 bases each). The CDR3 DNA follows: TGTGCCAGCAGCCGGGGAGACAGTACGACAGATACGCAGTATTTT. Protein sequence: CASSRGDSTTDTQYF.